This record looks at one T cell receptor beta chain sequence and its context. The count of this clone is one. The specificity of this receptor is unknown. The sample holds no much larger clone one base away, and base qualities are not on file. The entry originates in a study of cytomegalovirus exposure and HLA in healthy donors (TCRdb year 2017). About the study as a whole: An earlier analysis of roughly 630 of the donors reported approximately 270 Gb of sequence data and some 100 million unique TCR beta sequences from 190 million or so T cells. Because of strong linkage in the cohort, roughly five DR-DQ haplotypes were treated as single units for association and clustering. All discovery cohort repertoires had been generated on a single sequencing platform. An earlier analysis of roughly 580 of the donors used high-throughput TCR beta sequencing to judge whether each TCR beta V gene segment behaved as functional or pseudogenic. Donor age, sex, ethnicity and CMV serostatus were collected together with the repertoire data. The aim of the study was to test whether cataloging public T cell receptors could identify signatures of past pathogen exposure. Roughly 300 gigabases of sequencing data and tens of millions of unique TCR sequences made up an early release that covered several hundred HLA-typed donors. A later genetic analysis took genome-wide SNP genotypes for about 65% of the 666 donors and used that subset as a discovery cohort. A separate validation cohort of about 110 different subjects was used in addition to the 666-subject first cohort. Typing coverage varied by locus: roughly 620-630 donors for A, B, C, DRB1 and DQB1; more than 500 for DQA1; more than 600 for DPA1; around 450 for DPB1. Both class I and class II loci were covered by HLA typing, at four-digit resolution. The study combined high-throughput TCR immunosequencing, statistical association of individual TCRs with disease status, and machine learning to predict cytomegalovirus infection status. Among 398 genotyped donors of the cohort, an average of approximately 230,000 unique TCR beta nucleotide sequences were sequenced per donor, around a sixth of them non-productive. Rather than using new phenotypic data, the later analysis identified candidate immune exposures from TCR beta sequences and from how often those sequences occurred across donors. A later analysis re-examined previously published TCR beta repertoires from about 700 donors and added high-resolution HLA genotyping to investigate patterns of TCR occurrence. The T cell repertoires of 666 subjects were profiled by immunosequencing and related to cytomegalovirus serostatus. Of the 300 to 450 genotyped donors, 75% to 85% were placed in the genetic ancestry cluster associated with self-reported Caucasian donors.

The cohort was made up of 666 healthy bone marrow donors. All cohort members were sampled while nominally healthy, although unrecorded immune exposures were likely present. CMV serostatus was positive for around 310 and negative for about 55% of the 666 cohort members, and was not recorded for this donor. Each donor provided a peripheral blood sample, and peripheral blood mononuclear cells were used for TCR beta sequencing. Genomic DNA was extracted from the blood cell samples with the Qiagen DNeasy Blood Extraction Kit. The library came from the immunoSEQ multiplex PCR assay. The multiplex PCR relied on a mix of 60 forward primers for TCR Vbeta segments and 13 reverse primers for TCR Jbeta segments. The CDR3 region of rearranged TCR beta genes was amplified from genomic DNA with a multiplex PCR assay. The Illumina HiSeq System was used to sequence the amplified TCR beta libraries as 87-base-pair reads. The paper's processing steps were these. In a later analysis, tens of millions of unique TCR beta chains were counted across the approximately 640 repertoires, and around 11 million of these chains were shared by at least two donors. Raw reads were error-corrected and collapsed into unique sequences by a nearest-neighbor algorithm in which closely related sequences were merged to remove PCR and sequencing errors. V, D and J gene segments were assigned by aligning CDR3 sequences to IMGT reference sequences. For a sequence to be retained, a match of at least six nucleotides was required to both a V gene segment and a J gene segment. A rearrangement was called productive if the CDR3 had no stop codons and remained in frame with V and J, and every other rearrangement was called non-productive. CDR3 was defined according to IMGT convention as the region running from the second conserved V-encoded cysteine to the conserved J-encoded phenylalanine. In an earlier analysis of around 540 of the donors, sequences lacking an unambiguous match to a single V gene segment were excluded. In an earlier analysis of a few hundred of the donors, a V segment was called functional when productive rearrangements were above 56.7%, and segregating when the standard deviation between donors exceeded 5%. A statistical classification framework was developed to diagnose cytomegalovirus status using the catalog of TCR beta chain sequences. A later analysis assigned V and J genes by comparing TCR nucleotide sequences with IMGT/GENE-DB human TR gene sequences. In a later analysis, CDR3 sequences and most-parsimonious VDJ recombination scenarios were assigned using the TCRdist pipeline. In a later analysis, each TCR beta chain was defined by its CDR3 amino acid sequence together with its V-gene family, and reads without a unique V-gene family were excluded. In a later analysis, approximately 640 highly shared, low-generation-probability nucleotide sequences were removed to address suspected cross-contamination and a sequencing artifact. For each public chain, a later analysis derived a clonal expansion index from normalized ranks of inferred template counts within each repertoire. Generation probabilities in a later analysis came from a VDJ recombination model fitted to out-of-frame rearrangements, and those results were checked against IGoR. Hypergeometric tests were used in a later analysis to score TCR-TCR, TCR-HLA and TCR-CMV co-occurrence, with a repertoire-size bias correction applied to the TCR pairs. A later analysis estimated false discovery rates by permuting HLA or CMV assignments 20 times. In a later analysis, co-occurring TCRs were grouped using DBSCAN, and TCRdist sequence similarity was added for clustering within HLA-allele-positive subsets. For co-occurrence clustering, repertoires with fewer than 30,000 or more than 120,000 public chains were excluded, along with a handful of repertoires with anomalous nucleotide sharing. This immuneACCESS table, as held by TCRdb, lists in-frame sequences with V and J called but not all clones. Of the missing ones, under half trace to an unresolved V gene in checked studies; the others have no known cause. V, J and clone size are those of that table, while D and trimming were read from the DNA. For this sample the table gives some 98,000 clones, of which about four fifths were detected only once. Of the sample, roughly 8.3% is held by the ten largest clones.

Per the germline V gene, SGHTA is the CDR1 and FQGNSA is the CDR2. V is shortened by 3 bases, J by 2 bases, and the region joining them spans 9 bases. CDR3 length: 14 amino acids, cysteine to phenylalanine. The only DNA kept is the CDR3, 42 bases in frame from the first base. Broad study findings and their caveats: Most CMV-associated TCR beta chains appeared to be HLA-restricted in a later analysis, and the HLA associations seemed to be driven largely by CMV exposure. Assigning TCR associations to individual alleles was difficult when HLA alleles, especially DR and DQ, strongly co-occurred. Cytomegalovirus status was reported to be diagnosed by the classifier with high specificity and sensitivity in both the original and validation cohorts. A few of the identified cytomegalovirus-associated TCR beta chains were confirmed in vitro to be specific for cytomegalovirus antigens. A further reported finding was that TCR beta sequences accurately predicted the HLA-A and HLA-B alleles for most subjects in the first cohort. While some public TCRs were present in many individuals, most TCR sequences turned up only very rarely across donors. Several of the top co-occurrence clusters appeared to be linked to parvovirus B19, influenza, CMV and Epstein-Barr virus, according to a later analysis. At a false discovery rate of 0.05, a later analysis linked 16,951 TCR beta sequences to specific HLA alleles. A cluster of highly shared sequence variants was judged likely to represent a technical artifact of the sequencing pipeline. The cohort was sequenced for TCR beta chains only, and without alpha or paired-chain data the features that could be detected were limited. A later analysis found that TCR association rates varied across HLA loci, with DRB1 alleles showing the most associated TCRs and HLA-C alleles the fewest. The study listed 164 TCR beta chains as associated with cytomegalovirus. Some IMGT-functional V segments, including TRBV6-2 and TRBV6-3, could not be told apart with the 87-base-pair reads, so those segments were excluded. Roughly uniform sequencing depth across donors was assumed in presence/absence analyses, although this assumption may not hold. It was suggested by the authors that the approach could potentially be generalized to other disease states and immunological phenotypes. Correlated functional status among segregating V segments might reflect linkage disequilibrium, but an unknown experimental factor could not be ruled out. Because some donors lacked HLA typing at each locus, the association tests relied only on the typed subset. According to a later genetic analysis, donors in an Asian-associated ancestry cluster had fewer N-insertions in productive TCRs than the roughly 670-donor mean. V-gene and J-gene trimming of TCR beta chains was associated with a missense DCLRE1C variant in a later genetic analysis, and the association was replicated in an independent cohort. For the cohort, immune exposure information was limited to CMV serostatus. Compared with equally common non-associated chains, HLA-associated TCR beta chains in a later analysis were more clonally expanded and had lower generation probabilities. In an earlier analysis of 587 of the donors, most TCR beta V segments were observed in productive rearrangements about 87% or about 30% of the time, broadly matching IMGT annotations. The earlier analysis of around 600 of the donors excluded approximately 15 rarely observed V segments, including chromosome 9 orphons, because counts were too low.

This clonotype was obtained from a human donor in good health. Sequencing was done on a sample of PBMCs. This receptor chain uses TRBV7-2 and TRBJ2-3; the D gene lacks a confident call. The DNA sequence is TGTGCCAGCAGCTTGATCCAGATCACAGATACGCAGTATTTT. Translated, this gives CASSLIQITDTQYF.